The 32 T cell receptor beta chains in this list originate from one sample, sequenced in a study of beta chain features in type 1 diabetes. Study results and limitations: Among all four CD4+ subsets, Type 1 diabetes patients had TCRB CDR3s that were moderately but significantly shorter.

Sequencing targeted expressed TCRB transcripts, as all isolated RNA had been reverse transcribed. Assay: immunoSEQ multiplex PCR; the TCRdb copy retains only in-frame clones and omits some. The sample includes hundreds of thousands of clones, 13% of them seen just once. For these receptors, no antigen is known. The sequenced sample consisted of naive CD4+ T cells from blood. These receptors came from a man younger than 35 with type 1 diabetes.

Only a few counts were recorded for this clone. The chain recombines TRBV30 with TRBJ1-2, with 9 bases aligning to TRBD1. The V segment lost 3 bases and the J segment 0 bases; nucleotides outside the gene matches: 2. This CDR3 is built from 14 residues. Germline CDR1 is GTSNPN and CDR2 is SVGIG (reference sequence). CDR3 loop: CAWRGQGANYGYTF. Written as DNA, the CDR3 is TGTGCCTGGAGGGGACAGGGAGCTAACTATGGCTACACCTTC.

Only a few counts were recorded for this clone. The chain uses TRBV2 and TRBJ1-2; D gene uncertain. This CDR3 is 12 amino acids long. Germline assignment: CDR1 SNHLY and CDR2 FYNNEI. The V gene lost 3 bases and the J gene lost 2 bases, with 4 bases spanning the gap. The CDR3 reads CASSENNYGYTF. CDR3 in DNA: TGTGCCAGCAGTGAGAACAACTATGGCTACACCTTC.

The V call is TRBV11-2, the J call TRBJ1-1, with D hard to call. The CDR3 spans 10 residues. Germline V gene data show CDR1 as SGHAT and CDR2 as FQNNGV. V was shortened by 7 bases and J by 4 bases, with 4 bases between the two germline ends. CDR3 region: CASKGTEAFF. The CDR3 nucleotides read TGTGCCAGCAAGGGCACTGAAGCTTTCTTT.

The chain couples TRBV18 to TRBJ1-5; TRBD1 might be the D (5 bases). Germline values: CDR1 KGHSH, CDR2 LQKENI. The V gene lost 3 bases and the J gene lost 0 bases, with 15 bases spanning the gap. The CDR3 is made up of 17 amino acids. For the CDR3, the DNA is TGTGCCAGCTCACCCGACCAGGGTGCCTATAGCAATCAGCCCCAGCATTTT. Encoded protein: CASSPDQGAYSNQPQHF. The whole variable domain, remainder taken from reference TRBV18 and TRBJ1-5, is NAGVMQNPRHLVRRRGQEARLRCSPMKGHSHVYWYRQLPEEGLKFMVYLQKENIIDESGMPKERFSAEFPKEGPSILRIQQVVRGDSAAYFCASSPDQGAYSNQPQHFGDGTRLSIL.

The chain uses TRBV27 and TRBJ1-2; D is uncertain. Germline CDR1 reads MNHEY; CDR2 reads SMNVEV (reference sequence). V lost 4 bases and J lost 8, with 17 bases in between. This CDR3 comprises 14 residues. The CDR3 sequence is CASSSPGIVGGYTF. CDR3 DNA: TGTGCCAGCAGTTCCCCGGGGATCGTTGGGGGCTACACCTTC.

This clone has more than one count but fewer than ten. This chain connects TRBV29-1 to TRBJ2-3; D might be TRBD1 or TRBD2, each matching 5 bases. The germline gives CDR1 SQVTM, CDR2 ANQGSEA. The CDR3 is made up of 12 amino acids. The V gene lost 5 bases and the J gene lost 2 bases, with 8 bases spanning the gap. This CDR3 reads CSVWGNTDTQYF. Here the CDR3 DNA reads TGCAGCGTTTGGGGGAACACAGATACGCAGTATTTT.

This clone showed up just a few times. At one of its ends the junction is not consistent with the germline gene, which may arise from a read error. The chain carries TRBV27 and TRBJ2-3; TRBD2 might be the D (7 bases). The CDR3 runs to 15 residues. Germline-derived CDR1 and CDR2 are MNHEY and SMNVEV (reference sequence). CDR3 in amino acids: CASSLGWGGTNTQYF. The CDR3 region has the DNA TGTGCCAGCAGTTTAGGGTGGGGGGGCACAAATACGCAGTATTTT.

The J gene is TRBJ2-3, the V gene TRBV27; 7 nucleotides align to TRBD1. V was clipped by 8 bases and J by 4 bases; unmatched bases: 6. In germline, CDR1 is MNHEY, CDR2 SMNVEV (reference sequence). The CDR3 is made up of 13 amino acids. The CDR3 DNA reads as TGTGCCAGCTCAGACAGGGCGGCAGATACGCAGTATTTT. This encodes CASSDRAADTQYF.

The rearrangement uses TRBV25-1 and TRBJ1-1; a weak D match, TRBD1 (6 bases). Germline V gene lookup returns CDR1 MGHDK and CDR2 SYGVNS. Trimming took 4 bases from V and 1 from J, leaving 10 bases between them. This CDR3 has 14 residues. This CDR3 is CASSVDSSNTEAFF. The CDR3 DNA follows: TGTGCCAGCAGTGTGGACAGCTCGAACACTGAAGCTTTCTTT.

The chain uses TRBV9 and TRBJ2-6; D uncertain. Per germline, CDR1 SGDLS and CDR2 YYNGEE. V gave up 4 bases and J gave up 0 bases, with 20 bases separating them. CDR3 length equals 19 residues. The CDR3 is CASSPSYHGSYSGANVLTF. The CDR3 DNA sequence: TGTGCCAGCAGCCCCAGCTACCACGGCTCCTACTCTGGGGCCAACGTCCTGACTTTC.

This clone was counted only a few times. The V and J genes are TRBV5-6 and TRBJ2-5; TRBD2 is a possible D gene (6 bases). The CDR3 is 15 residues long. Trimming left V 0 bases short and J 5 bases short, with 14 bases between. Germline V lookup: CDR1 SGHDT, CDR2 YYEEEE. The CDR3, as DNA: TGTGCCAGCAGCTTGGTCGGGGGAGGAAGGGAGACCCAGTACTTC. It codes for CASSLVGGGRETQYF.

This clone was observed a few times. V gene TRBV9 combines with J gene TRBJ2-5; 8 nucleotides agree with TRBD2. Germline-derived CDR1 and CDR2 are SGDLS and YYNGEE. V lost 0 bases to trimming and J lost 4 bases; unmatched junction nucleotides: 5. This CDR3 spans 15 amino acids. Here the CDR3 DNA reads TGTGCCAGCAGCGTAGGGGGACTAGTCCCAGAGACCCAGTACTTC. The encoded protein is CASSVGGLVPETQYF.

This clone was counted only a few times. The chain uses TRBV2 and TRBJ2-7; D not resolved. The CDR3 has 12 amino acids. Trimming cost V 3 bases and J 2 bases, with 5 bases left between them. CDR1 is SNHLY and CDR2 is FYNNEI in the germline V gene. The CDR3 loop is CASSDGPYEQYF. CDR3 coding DNA: TGTGCCAGCAGTGATGGGCCCTACGAGCAGTACTTC. The whole variable domain, remainder taken from reference TRBV2 and TRBJ2-7, is EPEVTQTPSHQVTQMGQEVILRCVPISNHLYFYWYRQILGQKVEFLVSFYNNEISEKSEIFDDQFSVERPDGSNFTLKIRSTKLEDSAMYFCASSDGPYEQYFGPGTRLTVT.

There are a few counts of this clone. The gene calls are TRBV7-3 and TRBJ2-7, with D possibly matching TRBD2 (5 bases). V lost 4 bases and J lost 6, with 10 bases in between. Germline CDR1 is SGHTA and CDR2 is FQGTGA. The CDR3 extends over 12 amino acids. For the CDR3, the DNA is TGTGCCAGCAGCTCCACTGCGGGCGAGCAGTACTTC. As protein: CASSSTAGEQYF.

This clone was detected a few times. This sequence joins TRBV7-2 and TRBJ2-7; D is unresolved. Germline CDR1 SGHTA, CDR2 FQGNSA. V was clipped by 5 bases and J by 4 bases, with 15 bases between them. The CDR3 totals 14 residues. The CDR3 region has the DNA TGTGCCAGCAGCAATGGGGTCTGGAATTACGAGCAGTACTTC. Translation: CASSNGVWNYEQYF.

This chain connects TRBV5-4 to TRBJ2-7, with 7 bases matching TRBD1. The germline gives CDR1 SGHNT, CDR2 YYREEE (reference sequence). This CDR3 is 15 amino acids long. The junction had 6 bases not matched to a gene; V was cut back by 1 base and J by 2 bases. CDR3 in amino acids: CASSLPGGQAYEQYF. CDR3 DNA sequence: TGTGCCAGCAGCTTGCCCGGCGGACAGGCCTACGAGCAGTACTTC.

There are a few counts of this clone. The gene calls are TRBV7-9 and TRBJ2-3, with 9 bases that match TRBD1. CDR1 is SEHNR and CDR2 is FQNEAQ in the germline V gene (reference sequence). The CDR3 spans 18 residues. Trimming cost V 1 base and J 4 bases; bases outside gene matches: 12. CDR3 residues: CASSLGKGKGQGSDTQYF. CDR3 coding DNA: TGTGCCAGCAGCTTAGGTAAAGGAAAAGGACAGGGGTCAGATACGCAGTATTTT.

The V gene is TRBV7-9, the J gene TRBJ1-1, with a possible D match to TRBD1 (6 bases). The germline gives CDR1 SEHNR, CDR2 FQNEAQ (reference sequence). V lost 3 bases and J lost 1, with 12 bases in between. This CDR3 region has 15 residues. CDR3 coding DNA: TGTGCCAGCAGCTTTATCCGGGACACGAACACTGAAGCTTTCTTT. It is translated as CASSFIRDTNTEAFF.

The CDR3 region is CASSWTTGGKETQYF. The CDR3 DNA reads TGTGCCAGCAGCTGGACGACAGGGGGTAAAGAGACCCAGTACTTC. The chain recombines TRBV5-6 with TRBJ2-5; 9 bases fit TRBD1. Germline V CDR1 and CDR2: SGHDT, YYEEEE. V was clipped by 3 bases and J by 3 bases; unmatched bases: 6. The CDR3 runs to 15 residues.

In DNA form, the CDR3 reads TGTGCCTGGAGTCACGGACTCGGAACTGGTGGAAACACCATATATTTT. This translates into CAWSHGLGTGGNTIYF. V and J are TRBV30 and TRBJ1-3; D ambiguous. Germline loops: CDR1 GTSNPN, CDR2 SVGIG (reference sequence). Trimming left V 2 bases short and J 3 bases short, with 17 bases between. CDR3 length: 16 residues.

This clone was seen a few times. The chain couples TRBV13 to TRBJ1-1; D is undetermined. The CDR3 is 14 residues long. V lost 5 bases, J lost 4 bases, and 14 bases lay in between. The germline V gene has CDR1 PRHDT and CDR2 FYEKMQ (reference sequence). The CDR3 region has the DNA TGTGCCAGCAGCACCGGACCTAGAGGCACTGAAGCTTTCTTT. This translates into CASSTGPRGTEAFF.

A few counts support this clone. The chain links TRBV4-1 to TRBJ2-1; 7 nucleotides match TRBD2. Germline V lookup: CDR1 MGHRA, CDR2 YSYEKL. The V gene end was trimmed by 5 bases and the J gene end by 3 bases; junction bases not matched to a gene: 4. This CDR3 is built from 14 residues. The DNA of the CDR3 is TGCGCCAGCAGCTCCAGCGGGGTCTACAATGAGCAGTTCTTC. Its translation is CASSSSGVYNEQFF.

The CDR3 sequence is CASSYGVMNTEAFF. CDR3 DNA: TGTGCCAGCAGTTACGGGGTAATGAACACTGAAGCTTTCTTT. V usage is TRBV6-6 and J usage is TRBJ1-1; D ambiguous. Germline loops: CDR1 MNHNY, CDR2 SVGAGI (reference sequence). The CDR3 is made up of 14 amino acids. Trimming left V 2 bases short and J 0 bases short, with 7 bases between.

The V gene is TRBV5-1, the J gene TRBJ2-7; D is ambiguous. CDR3 size: 13 residues. Germline values: CDR1 SGHRS, CDR2 YFSETQ. Trimming left V 2 bases short and J 2 bases short, with 8 bases between. The chain's CDR3 is CASSFRATYEQYF. CDR3 DNA sequence: TGCGCCAGCAGCTTTAGGGCTACCTACGAGCAGTACTTC.

This clone is a singleton in its sample. V and J are TRBV6-1 and TRBJ1-2; no clear D. Germline values: CDR1 MNHNS, CDR2 SASEGT. The CDR3 spans 13 residues. V lost 1 base and J lost 8, with 11 bases in between. In nucleotides, the CDR3 is TGTGCCAGCAGTGAAGAGGGAGAGGTCGGCTACACCTTC. It yields the protein CASSEEGEVGYTF.

This clone was counted a few times. V and J are TRBV30 and TRBJ1-2; weak D call: TRBD1 (5 bases). Germline V gene sequence: CDR1 GTSNPN, CDR2 SVGIG (reference sequence). The CDR3 consists of 11 residues. V was pared by 5 bases and J by 8 bases, with 12 bases between. CDR3 sequence reads: CAWEGVRGYTF. Here the CDR3 DNA reads TGTGCCTGGGAAGGGGTGAGGGGCTACACCTTC.

This clone occurred a few times. V usage is TRBV6-5 and J usage is TRBJ1-1, with D unresolved. Germline V gene sequence: CDR1 MNHEY, CDR2 SVGAGI. The germline V and J ends were trimmed by 2 bases and 5 bases, with 15 bases remaining between them. The CDR3 has 15 residues. This chain's CDR3 is CASSYGNYLGTEAFF. CDR3 nucleotides: TGTGCCAGCAGTTACGGAAACTACCTAGGAACTGAAGCTTTCTTT.

This clone has just a few counts. This CDR3 is CASSLQGQNTEAFF. The CDR3 DNA follows: TGTGCCAGCAGCTTACAGGGGCAGAACACTGAAGCTTTCTTT. The chain recombines TRBV7-9 with TRBJ1-1; TRBD1 might be the D (6 bases). This CDR3 has 14 residues. The V and J ends lost 2 bases and 1 base respectively, with 8 bases between them. Per the germline V gene, CDR1 is SEHNR and CDR2 is FQNEAQ (reference sequence). The whole variable domain, remainder taken from reference TRBV7-9 and TRBJ1-1, is DTGVSQNPRHKITKRGQNVTFRCDPISEHNRLYWYRQTLGQGPEFLTYFQNEAQLEKSRLLSDRFSAERPKGSFSTLEIQRTEQGDSAMYLCASSLQGQNTEAFFGQGTRLTVV.

The V and J genes are TRBV30 and TRBJ1-1, with D maybe TRBD1 (5 bases). V dropped 4 bases and J dropped 0 bases, with 12 bases sitting between them. Germline V gives CDR1 GTSNPN, CDR2 SVGIG (reference sequence). This CDR3 is 14 amino acids long. In DNA form, the CDR3 reads TGTGCCTGGAAAGCGGGGGTGGTGAACACTGAAGCTTTCTTT. It is translated as CAWKAGVVNTEAFF.

This clone was seen at least ten times. V and J are TRBV30 and TRBJ1-1, with D hard to call. Per germline, CDR1 GTSNPN and CDR2 SVGIG (reference sequence). The ends were cut back, 3 bases at V and 8 bases at J, with 10 bases in the middle. There are 11 residues in the CDR3. The CDR3 is CAWRTLTEAFF. DNA for the CDR3: TGTGCCTGGAGAACATTAACGGAAGCTTTCTTT.

About this clone: Other DNA variants within this sample encode the same CDR3. The chain has TRBV18 and TRBJ2-6; D gene uncertain. The germline V gene has CDR1 KGHSH and CDR2 LQKENI. V gave up 1 base and J gave up 0 bases, with 4 bases separating them. The CDR3 sequence is 15 residues long. The CDR3 nucleotides are TGTGCCAGCTCACCACAGGGCTCTGGGGCCAACGTCCTGACTTTC. The encoded protein is CASSPQGSGANVLTF. Drawing the rest from reference TRBV18 and TRBJ2-6, the complete variable domain is NAGVMQNPRHLVRRRGQEARLRCSPMKGHSHVYWYRQLPEEGLKFMVYLQKENIIDESGMPKERFSAEFPKEGPSILRIQQVVRGDSAAYFCASSPQGSGANVLTFGAGSRLTVL.

This clone was seen only a few times. This chain connects TRBV29-1 to TRBJ2-3; D gene ambiguous. Per the germline V gene, CDR1 is SQVTM and CDR2 is ANQGSEA. This CDR3 contains 12 residues. V lost 3 bases to trimming and J lost 2 bases, with 6 bases between them. The CDR3 DNA reads as TGCAGCGTTGACCAGAACACAGATACGCAGTATTTT. It translates to CSVDQNTDTQYF.